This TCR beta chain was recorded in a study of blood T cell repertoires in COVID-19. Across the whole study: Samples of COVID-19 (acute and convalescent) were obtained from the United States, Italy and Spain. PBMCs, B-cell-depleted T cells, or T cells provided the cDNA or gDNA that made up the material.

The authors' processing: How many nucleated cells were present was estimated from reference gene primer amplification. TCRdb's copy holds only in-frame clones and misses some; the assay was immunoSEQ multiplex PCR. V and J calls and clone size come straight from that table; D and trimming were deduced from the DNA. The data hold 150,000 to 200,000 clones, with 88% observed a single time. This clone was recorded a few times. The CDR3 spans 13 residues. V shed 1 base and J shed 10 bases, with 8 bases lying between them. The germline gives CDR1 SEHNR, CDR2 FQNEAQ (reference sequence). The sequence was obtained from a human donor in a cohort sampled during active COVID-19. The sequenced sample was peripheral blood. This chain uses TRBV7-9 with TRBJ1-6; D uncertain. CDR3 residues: CASSLDGNSPLHF. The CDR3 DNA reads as TGTGCCAGCAGCTTAGACGGGAACTCACCCCTCCACTTT.